This T cell receptor beta chain was observed in a study of Ad26.COV2.S vaccination and SARS-CoV-2 variants. Study-wide points: Vaccine recipients showed a spike-specific TCR breadth that was higher than in placebo recipients.

V lost 5 bases to trimming and J lost 7 bases, with 6 bases between them. Germline lookup yields CDR1 LNHDA and CDR2 SQIVND (reference sequence). The CDR3 runs 12 residues. Treatment specified: around 19 received Ad26.COV2.S at low or high dose, single or two shots; about 5 received placebo; per-sample allocation not given. Day 63 after the first injection of vaccine or placebo was the sampling time. Details on this clone: Its specificity is not known.

The assay was immunoSEQ multiplex PCR, and TCRdb's table has in-frame clones only and misses some. The sample lists over 350,000 clones, approximately 91% seen once, with approximately 3.7% in the top ten. This chain joins TRBV19 and TRBJ1-6, with D unclear. The sequence was collected from a person aged 18-60 years who received the Ad26.COV2.S COVID-19 vaccine or a placebo. Source: peripheral blood, taken in a trial of Ad26.COV2.S vaccine versus placebo. CDR3 sequence: CASSLRNSPLHF. In DNA, the CDR3 is TGTGCCAGTAGTTTGCGGAATTCACCCCTCCACTTT. The full variable domain, rest sourced from reference TRBV19 and TRBJ1-6, is DGGITQSPKYLFRKEGQNVTLSCEQNLNHDAMYWYRQDPGQGLRLIYYSQIVNDFQKGDIAEGYSVSREKKESFPLTVTSAQKNPTAFYLCASSLRNSPLHFGNGTRLTVT.